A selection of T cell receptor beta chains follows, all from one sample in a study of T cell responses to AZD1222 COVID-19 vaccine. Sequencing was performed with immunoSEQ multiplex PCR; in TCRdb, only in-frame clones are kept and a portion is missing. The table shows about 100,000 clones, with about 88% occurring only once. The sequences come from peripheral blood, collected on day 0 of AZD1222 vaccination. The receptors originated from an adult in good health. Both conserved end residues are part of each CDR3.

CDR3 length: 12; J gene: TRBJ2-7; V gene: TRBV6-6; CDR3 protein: CASRAGSYEQYF
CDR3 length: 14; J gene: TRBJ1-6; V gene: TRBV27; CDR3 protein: CASRVDSYNSPLHF
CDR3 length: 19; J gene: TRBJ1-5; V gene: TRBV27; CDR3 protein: CASRLPDRDRDDSNQPQHF
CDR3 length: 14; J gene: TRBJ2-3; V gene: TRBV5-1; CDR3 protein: CASSAGQGSDTQYF
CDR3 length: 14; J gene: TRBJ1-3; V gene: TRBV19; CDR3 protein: CASSIGHTGNTIYF
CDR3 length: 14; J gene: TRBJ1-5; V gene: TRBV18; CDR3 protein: CASSPTGDSQPQHF
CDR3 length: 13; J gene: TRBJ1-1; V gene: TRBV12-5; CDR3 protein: CASGLASGLEAFF
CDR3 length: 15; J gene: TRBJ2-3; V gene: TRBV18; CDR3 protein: CASSPPRGRGDTQYF
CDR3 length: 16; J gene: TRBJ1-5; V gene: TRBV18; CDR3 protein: CASSPLSPSGNQPQHF
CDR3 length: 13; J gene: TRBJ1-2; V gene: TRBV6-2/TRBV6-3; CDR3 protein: CASSSGQIYGYTF
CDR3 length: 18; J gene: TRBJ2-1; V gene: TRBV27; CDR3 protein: CASSPGLAGGGSYNEQFF
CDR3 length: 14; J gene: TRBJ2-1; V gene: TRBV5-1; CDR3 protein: CASSLAGSNNEQFF
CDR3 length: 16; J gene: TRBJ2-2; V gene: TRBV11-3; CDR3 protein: CASSKNGQRRAGELFF
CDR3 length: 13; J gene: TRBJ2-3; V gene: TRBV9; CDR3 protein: CASSVGGADTQYF
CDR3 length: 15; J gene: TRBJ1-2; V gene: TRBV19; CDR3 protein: CASSIQPDSFYGYTF
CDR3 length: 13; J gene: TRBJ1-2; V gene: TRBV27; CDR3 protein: CASSYTGIYGYTF
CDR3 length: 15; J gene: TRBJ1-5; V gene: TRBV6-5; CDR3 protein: CASRSTGYSNQPQHF
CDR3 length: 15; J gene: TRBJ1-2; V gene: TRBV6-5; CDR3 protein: CASSLERTTIYGYTF
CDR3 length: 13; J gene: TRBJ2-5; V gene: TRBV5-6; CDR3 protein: CASSLTGTETQYF
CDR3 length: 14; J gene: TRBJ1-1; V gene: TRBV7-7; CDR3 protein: CASSPEAGSTEAFF
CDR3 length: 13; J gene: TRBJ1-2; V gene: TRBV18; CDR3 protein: CASSPDGERGYTF
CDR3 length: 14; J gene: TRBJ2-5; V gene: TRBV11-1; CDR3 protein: CASSPPSGQETQYF
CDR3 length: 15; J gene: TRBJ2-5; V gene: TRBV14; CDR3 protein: CASSERSTAKETQYF
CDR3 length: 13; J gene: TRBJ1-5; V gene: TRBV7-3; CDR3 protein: CASSFSYNQPQHF
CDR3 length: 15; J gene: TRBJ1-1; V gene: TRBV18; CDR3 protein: CASSPDGQENTEAFF
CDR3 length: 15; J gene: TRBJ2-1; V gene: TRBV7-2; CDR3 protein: CASSFSGTGGAEQFF
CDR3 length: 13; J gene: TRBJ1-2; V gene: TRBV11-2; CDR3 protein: CASSLGTGYGYTF
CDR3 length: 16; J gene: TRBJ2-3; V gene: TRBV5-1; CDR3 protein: CASSGGLAGVIDTQYF
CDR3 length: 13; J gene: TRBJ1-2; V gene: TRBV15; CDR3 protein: CATSPPEDVGYTF
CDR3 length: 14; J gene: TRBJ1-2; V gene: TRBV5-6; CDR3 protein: CASSLPGGWYGYTF
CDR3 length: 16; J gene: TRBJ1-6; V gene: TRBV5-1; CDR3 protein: CASSLVEKGPHSPLHF
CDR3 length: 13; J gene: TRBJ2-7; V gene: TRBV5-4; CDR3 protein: CASFGTSGNEQYF
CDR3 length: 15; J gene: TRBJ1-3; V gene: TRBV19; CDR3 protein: CASGAGASSGNTIYF
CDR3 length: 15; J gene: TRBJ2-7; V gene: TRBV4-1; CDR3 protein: CASSLGLAGSYEQYF
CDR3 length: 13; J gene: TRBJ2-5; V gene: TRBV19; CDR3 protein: CASSPSDQETQYF